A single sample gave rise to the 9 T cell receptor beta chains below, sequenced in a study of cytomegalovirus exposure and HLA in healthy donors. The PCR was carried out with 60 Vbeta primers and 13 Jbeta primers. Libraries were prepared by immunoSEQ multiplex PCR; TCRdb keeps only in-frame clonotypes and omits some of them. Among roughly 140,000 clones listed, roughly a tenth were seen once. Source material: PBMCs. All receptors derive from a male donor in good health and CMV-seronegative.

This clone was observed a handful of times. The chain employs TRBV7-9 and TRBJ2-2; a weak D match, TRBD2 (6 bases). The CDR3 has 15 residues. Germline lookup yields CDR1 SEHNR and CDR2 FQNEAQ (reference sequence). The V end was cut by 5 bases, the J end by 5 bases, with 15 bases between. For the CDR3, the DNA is TGTGCCAGCAGCCACCGGGACTCACAAACCGGGGAGCTGTTTTTT. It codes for CASSHRDSQTGELFF.

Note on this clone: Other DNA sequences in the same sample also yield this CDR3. The CDR3 is CASSVDTSYSSTDTQYF. Here the CDR3 DNA reads TGTGCCAGCAGCGTAGATACTAGCTATTCCAGCACAGATACGCAGTATTTT. The chain is built from TRBV9 and TRBJ2-3, with D possibly matching TRBD2 (6 bases). V was shortened by 0 bases and J by 0 bases, with 14 bases between the two germline ends. The CDR3 is 17 amino acids. In germline, CDR1 is SGDLS, CDR2 YYNGEE.

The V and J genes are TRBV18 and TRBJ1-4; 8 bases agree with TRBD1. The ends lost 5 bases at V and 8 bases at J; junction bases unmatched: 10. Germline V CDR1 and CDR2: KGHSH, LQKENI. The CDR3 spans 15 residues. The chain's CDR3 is CASSWIGQGGEKLFF. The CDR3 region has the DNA TGTGCCAGCTCATGGATTGGACAGGGTGGCGAAAAACTGTTTTTT.

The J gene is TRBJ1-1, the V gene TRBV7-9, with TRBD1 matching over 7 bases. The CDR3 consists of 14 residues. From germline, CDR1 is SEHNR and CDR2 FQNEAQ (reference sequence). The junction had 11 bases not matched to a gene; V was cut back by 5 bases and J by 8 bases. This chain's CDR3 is CASSQTGEAAEAFF. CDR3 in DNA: TGTGCCAGCAGCCAAACAGGGGAAGCGGCAGAAGCTTTCTTT.

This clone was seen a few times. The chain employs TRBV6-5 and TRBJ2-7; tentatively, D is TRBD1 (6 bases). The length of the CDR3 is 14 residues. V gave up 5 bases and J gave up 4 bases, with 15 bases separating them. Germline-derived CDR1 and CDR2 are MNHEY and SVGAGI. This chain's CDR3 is CASSEQTGPYEQYF. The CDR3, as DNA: TGTGCCAGCAGTGAGCAGACAGGACCTTACGAGCAGTACTTC.

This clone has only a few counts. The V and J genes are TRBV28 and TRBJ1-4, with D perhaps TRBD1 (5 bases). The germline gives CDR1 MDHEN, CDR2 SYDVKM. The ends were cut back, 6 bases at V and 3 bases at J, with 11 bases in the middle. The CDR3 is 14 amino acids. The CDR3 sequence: CASRRAGPNEKLFF. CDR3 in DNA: TGTGCCAGCAGGCGAGCAGGGCCTAATGAAAAACTGTTTTTT.

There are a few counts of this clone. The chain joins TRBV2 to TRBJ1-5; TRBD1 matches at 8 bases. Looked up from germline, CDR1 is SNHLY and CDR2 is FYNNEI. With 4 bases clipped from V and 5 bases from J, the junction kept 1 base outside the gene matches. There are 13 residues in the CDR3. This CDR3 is CASSGGQDQPQHF. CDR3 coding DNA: TGTGCCAGCAGTGGGGGACAGGATCAGCCCCAGCATTTT.

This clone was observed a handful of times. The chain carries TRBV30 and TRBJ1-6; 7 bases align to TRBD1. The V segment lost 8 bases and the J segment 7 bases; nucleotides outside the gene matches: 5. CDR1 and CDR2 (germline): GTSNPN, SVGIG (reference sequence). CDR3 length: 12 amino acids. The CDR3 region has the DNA TGTGCCGGAGACAGGGAGAATTCACCCCTCCACTTT. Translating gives CAGDRENSPLHF.

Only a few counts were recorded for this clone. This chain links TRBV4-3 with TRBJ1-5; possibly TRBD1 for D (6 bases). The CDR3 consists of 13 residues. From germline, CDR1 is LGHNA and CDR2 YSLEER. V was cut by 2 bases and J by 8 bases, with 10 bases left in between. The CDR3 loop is CASSQTRQEPQHF. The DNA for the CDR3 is TGCGCCAGCAGCCAAACCCGACAGGAGCCCCAGCATTTT.